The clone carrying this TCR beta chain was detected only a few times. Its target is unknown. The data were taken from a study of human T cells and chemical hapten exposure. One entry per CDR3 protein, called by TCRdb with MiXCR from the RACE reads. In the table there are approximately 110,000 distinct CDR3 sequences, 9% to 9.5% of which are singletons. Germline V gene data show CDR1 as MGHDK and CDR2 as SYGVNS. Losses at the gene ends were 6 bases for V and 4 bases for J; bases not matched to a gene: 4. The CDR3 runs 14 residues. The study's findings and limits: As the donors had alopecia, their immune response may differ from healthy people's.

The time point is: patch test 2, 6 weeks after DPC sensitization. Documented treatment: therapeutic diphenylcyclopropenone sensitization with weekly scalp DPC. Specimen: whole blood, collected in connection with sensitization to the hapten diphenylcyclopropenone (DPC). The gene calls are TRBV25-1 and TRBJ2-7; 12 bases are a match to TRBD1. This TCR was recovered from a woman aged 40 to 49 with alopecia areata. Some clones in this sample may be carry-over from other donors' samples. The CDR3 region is CASRGTGGRYEQYF. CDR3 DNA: TGTGCCAGCAGGGGGACAGGGGGCAGATACGAGCAGTACTTC.